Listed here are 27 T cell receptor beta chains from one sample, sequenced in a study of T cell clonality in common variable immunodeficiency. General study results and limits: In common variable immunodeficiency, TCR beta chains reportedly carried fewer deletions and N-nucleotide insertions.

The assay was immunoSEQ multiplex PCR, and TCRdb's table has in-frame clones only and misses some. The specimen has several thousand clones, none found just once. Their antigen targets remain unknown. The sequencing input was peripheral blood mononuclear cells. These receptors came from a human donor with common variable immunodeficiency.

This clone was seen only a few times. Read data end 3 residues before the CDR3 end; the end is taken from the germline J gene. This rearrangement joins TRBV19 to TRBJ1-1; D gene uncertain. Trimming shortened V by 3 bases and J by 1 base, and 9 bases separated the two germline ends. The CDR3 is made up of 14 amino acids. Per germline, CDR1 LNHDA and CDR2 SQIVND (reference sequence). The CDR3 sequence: CASSITVRNTEAFF. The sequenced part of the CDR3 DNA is TGTGCCAGTAGTATTACAGTGAGGAACACTGAA.

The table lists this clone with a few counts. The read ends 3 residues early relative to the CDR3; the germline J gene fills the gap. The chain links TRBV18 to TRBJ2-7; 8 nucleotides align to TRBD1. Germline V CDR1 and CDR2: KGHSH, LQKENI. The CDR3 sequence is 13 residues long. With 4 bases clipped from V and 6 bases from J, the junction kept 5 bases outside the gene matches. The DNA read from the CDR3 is TGTGCCAGCTCACTGGACAGGGCGGGCGAG. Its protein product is CASSLDRAGE. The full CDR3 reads CASSLDRAGEQYF.

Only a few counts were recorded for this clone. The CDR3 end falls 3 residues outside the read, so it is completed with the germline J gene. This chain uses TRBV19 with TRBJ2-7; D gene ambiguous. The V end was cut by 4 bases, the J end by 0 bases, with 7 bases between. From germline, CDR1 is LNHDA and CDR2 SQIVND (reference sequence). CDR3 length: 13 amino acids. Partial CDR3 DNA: TGTGCCAGTAGTAAGGCGGTCTCCTACGAG. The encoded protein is CASSKAVSYE. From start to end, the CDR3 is CASSKAVSYEQYF.

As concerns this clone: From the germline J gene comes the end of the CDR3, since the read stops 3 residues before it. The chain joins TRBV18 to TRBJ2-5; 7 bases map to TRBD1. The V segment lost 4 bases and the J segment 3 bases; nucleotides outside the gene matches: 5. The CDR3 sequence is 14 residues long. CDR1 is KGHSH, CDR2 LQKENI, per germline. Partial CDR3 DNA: TGTGCCAGCTCACGGGGACAGCCCAAAGAGACC. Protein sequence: CASSRGQPKET. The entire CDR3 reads CASSRGQPKETQYF.

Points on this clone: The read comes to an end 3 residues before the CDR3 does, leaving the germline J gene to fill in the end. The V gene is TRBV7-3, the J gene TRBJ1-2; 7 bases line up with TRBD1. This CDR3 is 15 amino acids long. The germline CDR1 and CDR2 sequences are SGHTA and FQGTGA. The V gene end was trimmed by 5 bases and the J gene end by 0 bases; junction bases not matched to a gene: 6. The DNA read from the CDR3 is TGTGCCAGCAGCCCTGCGGGGACAGCTAACTATGGC. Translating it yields CASSPAGTANYG. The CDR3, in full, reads CASSPAGTANYGYTF. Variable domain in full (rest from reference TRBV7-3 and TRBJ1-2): GAGVSQTPSNKVTEKGKYVELRCDPISGHTALYWYRQSLGQGPEFLIYFQGTGAADDSGLPNDRFFAVRPEGSVSTLKIQRTERGDSAVYLCASSPAGTANYGYTFGSGTRLTVV.

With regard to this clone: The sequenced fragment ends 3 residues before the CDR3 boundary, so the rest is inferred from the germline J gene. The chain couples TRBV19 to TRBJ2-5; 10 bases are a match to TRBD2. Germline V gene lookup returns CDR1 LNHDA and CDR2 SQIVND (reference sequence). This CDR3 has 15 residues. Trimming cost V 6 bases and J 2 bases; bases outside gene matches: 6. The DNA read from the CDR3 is TGTGCCAGTAGCCGAAGCGGGAGGGGACAAGAGACC. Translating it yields CASSRSGRGQET. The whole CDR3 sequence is CASSRSGRGQETQYF.

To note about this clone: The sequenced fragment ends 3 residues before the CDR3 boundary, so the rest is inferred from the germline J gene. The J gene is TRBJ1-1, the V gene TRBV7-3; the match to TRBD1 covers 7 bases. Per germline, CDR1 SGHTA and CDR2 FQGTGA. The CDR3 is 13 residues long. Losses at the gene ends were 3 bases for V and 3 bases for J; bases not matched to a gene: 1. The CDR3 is CASSFQGDTEAFF. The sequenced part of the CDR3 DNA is TGTGCCAGCAGCTTCCAGGGGGACACTGAA.

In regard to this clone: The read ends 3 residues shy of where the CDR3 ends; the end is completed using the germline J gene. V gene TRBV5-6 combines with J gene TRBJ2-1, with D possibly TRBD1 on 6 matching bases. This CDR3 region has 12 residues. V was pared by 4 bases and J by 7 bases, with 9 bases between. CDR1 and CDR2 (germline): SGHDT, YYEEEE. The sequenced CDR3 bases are TGTGCCAGCAGCATCACAGGGAATGAG. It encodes CASSITGNE. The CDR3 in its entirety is CASSITGNEQFF.

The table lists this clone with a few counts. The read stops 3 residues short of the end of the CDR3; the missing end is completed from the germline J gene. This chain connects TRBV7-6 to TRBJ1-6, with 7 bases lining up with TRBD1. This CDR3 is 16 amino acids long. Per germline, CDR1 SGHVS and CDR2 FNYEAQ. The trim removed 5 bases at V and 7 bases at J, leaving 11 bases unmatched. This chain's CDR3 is CASSKSSRDRNSPLHF. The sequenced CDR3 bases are TGTGCCAGCAGCAAATCAAGCCGGGACAGAAATTCACCC.

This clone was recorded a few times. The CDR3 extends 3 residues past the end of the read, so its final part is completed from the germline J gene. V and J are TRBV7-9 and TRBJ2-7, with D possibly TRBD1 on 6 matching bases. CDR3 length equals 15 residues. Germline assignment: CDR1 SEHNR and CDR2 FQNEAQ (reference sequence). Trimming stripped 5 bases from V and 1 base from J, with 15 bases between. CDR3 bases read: TGTGCCAGCAGCCCCGCAGACAGGCCGTCCTACGAG. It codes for CASSPADRPSYE. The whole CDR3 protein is CASSPADRPSYEQYF.

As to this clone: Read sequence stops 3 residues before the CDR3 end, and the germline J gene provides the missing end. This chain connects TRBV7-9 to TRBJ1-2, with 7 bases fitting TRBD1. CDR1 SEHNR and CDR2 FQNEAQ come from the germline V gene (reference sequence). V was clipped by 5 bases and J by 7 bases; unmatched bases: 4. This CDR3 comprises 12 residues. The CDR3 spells CASSNYRGGYTF. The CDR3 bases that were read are TGTGCCAGCAGCAACTACAGGGGTGGC.

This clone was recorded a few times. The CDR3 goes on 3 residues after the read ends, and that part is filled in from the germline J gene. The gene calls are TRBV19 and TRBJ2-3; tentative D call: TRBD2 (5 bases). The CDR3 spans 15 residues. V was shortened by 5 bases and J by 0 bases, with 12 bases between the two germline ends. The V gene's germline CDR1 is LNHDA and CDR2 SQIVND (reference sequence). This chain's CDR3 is CASSPRGRSTDTQYF. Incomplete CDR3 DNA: TGTGCCAGTAGTCCCCGGGGTAGGAGCACAGATACG.

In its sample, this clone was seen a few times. Incomplete CDR3 DNA: TGTGCCAGTAGTTCTTGGACAGGGGGTAGGAGCACAGATACG. As protein: CASSSWTGGRSTDT. The whole CDR3 reads CASSSWTGGRSTDTQYF. The chain links TRBV19 to TRBJ2-3; 10 bases match TRBD1. The DNA ends 3 residues before the CDR3 does, and the rest of the CDR3 is filled in from the germline J gene. The V and J ends lost 5 bases and 0 bases, in that order; junction bases with no gene match: 8. Germline-derived CDR1 and CDR2 are LNHDA and SQIVND (reference sequence). There are 17 residues in the CDR3.

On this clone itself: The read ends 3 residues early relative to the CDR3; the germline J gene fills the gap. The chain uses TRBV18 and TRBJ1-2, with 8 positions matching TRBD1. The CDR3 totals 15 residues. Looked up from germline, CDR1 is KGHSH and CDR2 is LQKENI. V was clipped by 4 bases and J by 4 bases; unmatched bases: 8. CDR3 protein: CASSRSTGETYGYTF. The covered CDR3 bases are TGTGCCAGCTCACGATCGACAGGGGAAACCTATGGC.

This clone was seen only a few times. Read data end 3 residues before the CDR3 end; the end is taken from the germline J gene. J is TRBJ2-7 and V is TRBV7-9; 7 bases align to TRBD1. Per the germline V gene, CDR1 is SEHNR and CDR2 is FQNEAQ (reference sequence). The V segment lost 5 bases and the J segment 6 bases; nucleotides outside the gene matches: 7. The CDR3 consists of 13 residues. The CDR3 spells CASSHSTGVEQYF. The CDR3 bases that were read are TGTGCCAGCAGCCATTCCACAGGGGTCGAG.

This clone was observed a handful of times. Incomplete CDR3 DNA: TGTGCCAGCTCACCACGGACAGGGGGGGGCGCAGATACG. Translating it yields CASSPRTGGGADT. The CDR3, in full, reads CASSPRTGGGADTQYF. The chain combines TRBV18 with TRBJ2-3; 10 positions match TRBD1. The read finishes 3 residues shy of the CDR3 end, and the germline J gene is used to complete it. The CDR3 extends over 16 amino acids. J was trimmed by 4 bases and V by 1 base; bases with no gene match: 5. CDR1 is KGHSH, CDR2 LQKENI, per germline.

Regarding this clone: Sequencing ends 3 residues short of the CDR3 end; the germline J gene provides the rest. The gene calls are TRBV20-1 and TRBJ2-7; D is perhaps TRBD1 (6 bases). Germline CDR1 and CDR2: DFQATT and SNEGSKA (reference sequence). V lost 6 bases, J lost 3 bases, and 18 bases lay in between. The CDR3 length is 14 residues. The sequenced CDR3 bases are TGCAGTGCCGCCTCAGCTCAAGGGGGCTACGAG. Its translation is CSAASAQGGYE. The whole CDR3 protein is CSAASAQGGYEQYF.

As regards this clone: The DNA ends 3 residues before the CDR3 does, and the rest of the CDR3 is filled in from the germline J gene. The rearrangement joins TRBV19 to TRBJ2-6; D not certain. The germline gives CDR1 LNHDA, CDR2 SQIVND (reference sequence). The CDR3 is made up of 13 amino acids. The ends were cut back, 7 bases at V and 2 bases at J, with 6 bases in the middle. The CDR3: CASIPAGANVLTF. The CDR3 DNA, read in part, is TGTGCCAGTATCCCGGCTGGGGCCAACGTC. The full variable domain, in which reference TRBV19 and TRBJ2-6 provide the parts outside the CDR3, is DGGITQSPKYLFRKEGQNVTLSCEQNLNHDAMYWYRQDPGQGLRLIYYSQIVNDFQKGDIAEGYSVSREKKESFPLTVTSAQKNPTAFYLCASIPAGANVLTFGAGSRLTVL.

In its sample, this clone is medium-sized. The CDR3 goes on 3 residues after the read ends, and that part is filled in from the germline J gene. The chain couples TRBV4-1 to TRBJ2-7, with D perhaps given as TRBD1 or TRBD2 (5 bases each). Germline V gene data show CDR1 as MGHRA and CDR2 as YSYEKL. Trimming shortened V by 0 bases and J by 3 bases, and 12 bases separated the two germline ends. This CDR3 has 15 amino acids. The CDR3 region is CASSQEAGRNYEQYF. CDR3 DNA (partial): TGCGCCAGCAGCCAAGAGGCAGGGAGAAACTACGAG.

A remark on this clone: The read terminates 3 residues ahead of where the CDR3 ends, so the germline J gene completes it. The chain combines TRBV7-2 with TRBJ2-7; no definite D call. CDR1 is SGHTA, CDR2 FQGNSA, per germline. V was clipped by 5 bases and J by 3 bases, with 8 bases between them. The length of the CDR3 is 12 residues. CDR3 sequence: CASSRSGYEQYF. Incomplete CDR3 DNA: TGTGCCAGCAGCCGGTCTGGCTACGAG.

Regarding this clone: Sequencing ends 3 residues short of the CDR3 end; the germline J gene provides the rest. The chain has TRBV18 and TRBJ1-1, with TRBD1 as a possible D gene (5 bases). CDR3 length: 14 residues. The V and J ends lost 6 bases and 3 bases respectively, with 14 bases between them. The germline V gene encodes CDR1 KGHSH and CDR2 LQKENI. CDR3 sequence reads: CASSSAGLDTEAFF. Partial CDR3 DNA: TGTGCCAGCTCGTCAGCAGGGTTGGACACTGAA.

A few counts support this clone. The CDR3 reads CASSIGGGQGAFYEQYF. CDR3 DNA (partial): TGTGCCAGTAGTATAGGAGGGGGACAGGGGGCTTTCTACGAG. This chain joins TRBV19 and TRBJ2-7; TRBD1 matches at 12 bases. The read finishes 3 residues shy of the CDR3 end, and the germline J gene is used to complete it. The CDR3 is 17 amino acids. With 1 base clipped from V and 3 bases from J, the junction kept 7 bases outside the gene matches. Germline assignment: CDR1 LNHDA and CDR2 SQIVND (reference sequence).

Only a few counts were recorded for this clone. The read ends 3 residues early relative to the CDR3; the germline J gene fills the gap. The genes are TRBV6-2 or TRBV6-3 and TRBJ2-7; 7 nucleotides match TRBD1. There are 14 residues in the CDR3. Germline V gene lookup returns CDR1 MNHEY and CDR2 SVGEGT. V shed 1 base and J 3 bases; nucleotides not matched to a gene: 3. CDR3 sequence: CASSYWDRLYEQYF. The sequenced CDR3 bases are TGTGCCAGCAGTTACTGGGACAGACTCTACGAG.

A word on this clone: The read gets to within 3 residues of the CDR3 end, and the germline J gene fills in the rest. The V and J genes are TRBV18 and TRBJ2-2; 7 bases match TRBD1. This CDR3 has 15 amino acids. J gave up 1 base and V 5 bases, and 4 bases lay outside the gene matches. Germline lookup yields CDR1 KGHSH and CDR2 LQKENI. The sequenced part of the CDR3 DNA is TGTGCCAGCTCAAAACAGGGGAGGAACACCGGGGAG. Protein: CASSKQGRNTGE. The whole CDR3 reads CASSKQGRNTGELFF.

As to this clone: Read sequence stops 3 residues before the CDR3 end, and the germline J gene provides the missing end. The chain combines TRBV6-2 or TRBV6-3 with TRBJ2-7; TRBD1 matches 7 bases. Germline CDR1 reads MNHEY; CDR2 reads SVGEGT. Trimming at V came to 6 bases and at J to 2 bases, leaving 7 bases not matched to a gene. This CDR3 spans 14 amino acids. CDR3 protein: CASRIDRAPYEQYF. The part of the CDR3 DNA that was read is TGTGCCAGCAGGATCGACAGGGCCCCCTACGAG.

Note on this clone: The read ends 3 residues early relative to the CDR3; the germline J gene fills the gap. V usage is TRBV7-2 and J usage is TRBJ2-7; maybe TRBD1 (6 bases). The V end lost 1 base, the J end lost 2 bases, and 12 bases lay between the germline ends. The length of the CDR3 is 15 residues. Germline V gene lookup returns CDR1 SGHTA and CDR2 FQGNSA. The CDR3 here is CASSLVLSGAYEQYF. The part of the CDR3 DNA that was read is TGTGCCAGCAGCTTAGTCTTATCAGGGGCCTACGAG.

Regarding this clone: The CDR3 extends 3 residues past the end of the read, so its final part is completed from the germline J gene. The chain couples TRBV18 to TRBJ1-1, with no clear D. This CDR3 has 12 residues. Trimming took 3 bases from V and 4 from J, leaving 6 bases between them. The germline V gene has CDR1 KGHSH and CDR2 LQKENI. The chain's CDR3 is CASSPRSTEAFF. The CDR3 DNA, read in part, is TGTGCCAGCTCACCGCGGAGCACTGAA.